This TCR beta chain emerged from a study of shared clonotypes between healthy human individuals. Study-wide points: Exclusively blood specimens were collected; tissue repertoires likely differ. Represented diversity (both genetic and exposure-history) was limited by the small number of donors.

The repertoire was sequenced with immunoSEQ multiplex PCR; TCRdb's copy has only in-frame clones and lacks some. The repertoire has more than 2 million clones, roughly 95% of them found once; the top ten carry about 0.13%. Researchers partitioned CD4+ cells into CD45RA+ naive and CD45RA-negative memory subsets. Concerning this clone: Its matching antigen is unknown.

The germline V gene has CDR1 LGHNA and CDR2 YSLEER. The CDR3 extends over 16 amino acids. The junction had 7 bases not matched to a gene; V was cut back by 4 bases and J by 2 bases. The source material was naive CD4+ T cells sorted from blood. Stated subset: CD45RA+ positively selected. The rearrangement joins TRBV4-3 to TRBJ1-2, with 10 bases that match TRBD1. This sequence was found in a man younger than 35 in good health. The CDR3 reads CASSPGQGWTNYGYTF. DNA of the CDR3: TGCGCCAGCAGCCCGGGACAGGGGTGGACGAACTATGGCTACACCTTC.